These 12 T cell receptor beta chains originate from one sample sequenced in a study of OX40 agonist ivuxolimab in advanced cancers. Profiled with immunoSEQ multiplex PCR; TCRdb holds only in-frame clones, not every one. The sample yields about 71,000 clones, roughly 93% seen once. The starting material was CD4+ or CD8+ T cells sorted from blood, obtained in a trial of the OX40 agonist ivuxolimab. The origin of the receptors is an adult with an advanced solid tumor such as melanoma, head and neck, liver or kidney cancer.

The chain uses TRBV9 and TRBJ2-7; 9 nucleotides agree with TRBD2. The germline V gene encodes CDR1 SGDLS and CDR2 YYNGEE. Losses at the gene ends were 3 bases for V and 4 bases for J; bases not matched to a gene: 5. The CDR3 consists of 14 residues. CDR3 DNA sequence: TGTGCCAGCAGCGCGGGACTAGCTACTTACGAGCAGTACTTC. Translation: CASSAGLATYEQYF. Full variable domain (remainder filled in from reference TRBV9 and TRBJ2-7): DSGVTQTPKHLITATGQRVTLRCSPRSGDLSVYWYQQSLDQGLQFLIQYYNGEERAKGNILERFSAQQFPDLHSELNLSSLELGDSALYFCASSAGLATYEQYFGPGTRLTVT.

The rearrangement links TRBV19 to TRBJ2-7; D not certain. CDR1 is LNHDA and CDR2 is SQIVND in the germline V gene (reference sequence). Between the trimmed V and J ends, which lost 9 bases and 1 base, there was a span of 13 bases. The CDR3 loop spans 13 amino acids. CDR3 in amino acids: CASLRAKSYEQYF. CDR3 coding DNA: TGTGCCAGCCTCCGGGCCAAATCCTACGAGCAGTACTTC.

The DNA for the CDR3 is TGTGCCAGCAGTTACTTAGGCAGGGCTTTGAACACTGAAGCTTTCTTT. It encodes CASSYLGRALNTEAFF. The rearrangement joins TRBV6-5 to TRBJ1-1; possible D gene TRBD1, 5 bases. Germline V gene data show CDR1 as MNHEY and CDR2 as SVGAGI. Deletions cut 1 base from V and 0 bases from J, with 12 bases between. This CDR3 is built from 16 residues.

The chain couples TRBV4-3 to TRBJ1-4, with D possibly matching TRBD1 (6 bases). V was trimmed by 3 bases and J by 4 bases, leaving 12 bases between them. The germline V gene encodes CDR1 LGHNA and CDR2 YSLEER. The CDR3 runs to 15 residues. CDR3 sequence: CASSHRDRLNEKLFF. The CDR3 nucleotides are TGCGCCAGCAGCCACCGTGACAGGCTTAATGAAAAACTGTTTTTT.

Here the CDR3 DNA reads TGCGCCAGCAGCTATGGACTAGCGGCGAACACCGGGGAGCTGTTTTTT. This gives the protein CASSYGLAANTGELFF. This chain connects TRBV5-1 to TRBJ2-2; 10 bases agree with TRBD2. V was pared by 3 bases and J by 0 bases, with 2 bases of the junction left unmatched. There are 16 residues in the CDR3. The germline V gene encodes CDR1 SGHRS and CDR2 YFSETQ.

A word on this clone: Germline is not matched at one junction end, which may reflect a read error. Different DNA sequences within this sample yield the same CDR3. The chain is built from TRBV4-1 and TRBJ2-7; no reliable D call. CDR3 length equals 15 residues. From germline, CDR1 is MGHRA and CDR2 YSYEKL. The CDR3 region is CASSQEFILKHEQYF. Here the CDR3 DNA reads TGCGCCAGCAGCCAAGAGTTCATCCTCAAACACGAACAGTACTTC.

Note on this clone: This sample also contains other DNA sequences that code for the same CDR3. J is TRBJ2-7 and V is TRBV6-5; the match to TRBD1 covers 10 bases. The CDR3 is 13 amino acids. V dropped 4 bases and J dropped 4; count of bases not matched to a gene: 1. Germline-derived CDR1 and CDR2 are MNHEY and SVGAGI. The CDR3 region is CASSSGQGYEQYF. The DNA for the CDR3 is TGTGCCAGCAGTTCGGGACAGGGGTACGAGCAGTACTTC.

The CDR3 DNA sequence: TGTGCCAGCAGCTCAATATGGAACACCGGGGAGCTGTTTTTT. This encodes CASSSIWNTGELFF. The chain couples TRBV11-3 to TRBJ2-2; D remains ambiguous. Trimming removed 4 bases at V and 1 base at J, with 7 bases between. The CDR3 loop spans 14 amino acids. Germline V gene sequence: CDR1 SGHNT, CDR2 YENEEA. Looking up the rest from reference TRBV11-3 and TRBJ2-2 gives the full variable domain: EAGVVQSPRYKIIEKKQPVAFWCNPISGHNTLYWYLQNLGQGPELLIRYENEEAVDDSQLPKDRFSAERLKGVDSTLKIQPAELGDSAVYLCASSSIWNTGELFFGEGSRLTVL.

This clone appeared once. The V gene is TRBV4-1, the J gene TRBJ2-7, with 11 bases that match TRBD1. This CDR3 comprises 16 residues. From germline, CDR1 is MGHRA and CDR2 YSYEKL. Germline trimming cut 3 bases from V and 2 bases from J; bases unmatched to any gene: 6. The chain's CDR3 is CASSHRVGQGAYEQYF. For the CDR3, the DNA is TGCGCCAGCAGCCACCGAGTGGGACAGGGGGCCTACGAGCAGTACTTC.

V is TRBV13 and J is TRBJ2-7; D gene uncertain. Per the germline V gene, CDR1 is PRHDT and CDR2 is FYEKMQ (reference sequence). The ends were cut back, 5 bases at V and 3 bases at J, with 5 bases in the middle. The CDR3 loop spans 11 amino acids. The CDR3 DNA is TGTGCCAGCAGCGTCCTCTACGAGCAGTACTTC. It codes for CASSVLYEQYF.

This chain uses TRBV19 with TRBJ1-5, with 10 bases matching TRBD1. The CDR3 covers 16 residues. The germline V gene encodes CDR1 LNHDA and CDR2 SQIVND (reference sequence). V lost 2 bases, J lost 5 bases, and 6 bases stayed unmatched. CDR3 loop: CASSIYRDRGDQPQHF. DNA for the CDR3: TGTGCCAGTAGTATATACCGGGACAGGGGCGATCAGCCCCAGCATTTT.

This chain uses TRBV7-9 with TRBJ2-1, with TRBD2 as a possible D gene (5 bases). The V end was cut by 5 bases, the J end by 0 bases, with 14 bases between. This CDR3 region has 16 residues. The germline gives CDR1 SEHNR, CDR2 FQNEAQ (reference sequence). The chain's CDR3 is CASSPTDFSSYNEQFF. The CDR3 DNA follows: TGTGCCAGCAGCCCGACGGACTTCAGCTCCTACAATGAGCAGTTCTTC.